The 14 T cell receptor beta chains in this list originate from one sample, sequenced in a study of tumor and adjacent non-tumor tissue in lung cancer. No cell sorting was done before RNA was extracted from the tissue. This non-tumor lung sample came from over 3 cm beyond the tumor edge. A modified ARM-PCR protocol with three rounds of nested PCR amplified TCRbeta. TCRdb recomputed calls from the multiplex PCR reads with MiXCR, one row per CDR3 protein. The sample contains around 57,000 distinct CDR3 sequences, roughly two thirds of which appear only once. Material: distant non-tumor lung tissue. The source is a man aged 65 to 79 with non-small cell lung cancer.

This clonotype was detected once. Since a much larger clone is just one base distant, this may be a read error. The V and J genes are TRBV7-8 and TRBJ2-3; D not resolved. The CDR3 length is 16 residues. Germline-derived CDR1 and CDR2 are SGHVS and FQNEAQ. This CDR3 is CATSSSRSSSTDTQYF. In nucleotides, the CDR3 is TGTGCCACCAGCTCAAGCCGGAGCTCTAGCACAGATACGCAGTATTTT.

A word on this clonotype: One end of the junction does not line up with germline, which may come from a read error. The chain recombines TRBV11-2 with TRBJ2-3; TRBD1 might be the D (5 bases). Germline CDR1 SGHAT, CDR2 FQNNGV. The CDR3 consists of 13 residues. The CDR3 here is CTSSLIGADTQYF. The CDR3 region has the DNA TGTACCAGCAGCTTGATAGGGGCAGATACACAGTATTTT.

A remark on this clonotype: The conserved phenylalanine or tryptophan normally closing the CDR3 is absent here, so this likely arose from a read error. The V and J genes are TRBV29-1 and TRBJ2-1; D is uncertain. In germline, CDR1 is SQVTM, CDR2 ANQGSEA. This CDR3 has 15 residues. Trimming stripped 4 bases from V and 9 bases from J, with 22 bases between. The CDR3, as DNA: TGCAGCGTTGGTGTAACGAGCGCGGCGTCGAGTGAGCAGTTCTCC. It is translated as CSVGVTSAASSEQFS.

Notes on this clonotype: One base away lies a much larger clone, so this may be a sequencing read error. The chain joins TRBV20-1 to TRBJ2-7; D gene ambiguous. The CDR3 consists of 13 residues. V gave up 3 bases and J gave up 4 bases, with 13 bases separating them. CDR1 DFQATT and CDR2 SNEGSKA come from the germline V gene (reference sequence). Written as DNA, the CDR3 is TGCAGTGCTAGTGGTGGGAAGACTTACGAGCAGTACTTC. Translated: CSASGGKTYEQYF.

V is TRBV5-6 and J is TRBJ2-5, with a possible D match to TRBD1 (5 bases). Germline V gives CDR1 SGHDT, CDR2 YYEEEE. V was shortened by 4 bases and J by 4 bases, with 23 bases between the two germline ends. The CDR3 consists of 17 residues. CDR3 nucleotides: TGTGCCAGCAGCCCGCCCCTGGGGCCCCTTTGGAGAGAGACCCAGTACTTC. This gives the protein CASSPPLGPLWRETQYF.

Concerning this clonotype: The final CDR3 position lacks the conserved phenylalanine or tryptophan, pointing to a likely read error. The J gene is TRBJ2-3, the V gene TRBV5-4, with 9 bases lining up with TRBD1. Germline assignment: CDR1 SGHNT and CDR2 YYREEE (reference sequence). There are 14 residues in the CDR3. CDR3 nucleotides: TGTGCCAACAGCTTCGGACAGGGGACAGATACGCAGTATCTT. It yields the protein CANSFGQGTDTQYL.

Remarks on this clonotype: Compared with germline, one end of the junction differs, possibly owing to a read error. The V gene is TRBV11-2, the J gene TRBJ2-4; a possible D gene is TRBD1 (5 bases). The CDR3 totals 20 residues. The germline V gene has CDR1 SGHAT and CDR2 FQNNGV. The CDR3 nucleotides are TGTGCCAGCAGCTTAATTTCTCTGCTTCCGAGACAGAGATCCAAAAACAATCAGTACTTC. Translated, it gives CASSLISLLPRQRSKNNQYF. The full variable domain, with the rest looked up from reference TRBV11-2 and TRBJ2-4, is EAGVAQSPRYKIIEKRQSVAFWCNPISGHATLYWYQQILGQGPKLLIQFQNNGVVDDSQLPKDRFSAERLKGVDSTLKIQPAKLEDSAVYLCASSLISLLPRQRSKNNQYFGAGTRLSVL.

The chain has TRBV5-6 and TRBJ2-7; D is uncertain. Germline V gives CDR1 SGHDT, CDR2 YYEEEE. The CDR3 extends over 12 amino acids. As DNA, the CDR3 is TGTGTCGGCAGCTTGGGTAGCAACGAGCAGTACTTC. Residues: CVGSLGSNEQYF.

In regard to this clonotype: Relative to the germline gene, one junction end is altered; a read error may explain this. This chain connects TRBV6-1 to TRBJ1-2, with TRBD1 as a possible D gene (5 bases). In germline, CDR1 is MNHNS, CDR2 SASEGT. The CDR3 length is 15 residues. As DNA, the CDR3 is TGTGCCAGCAGATCCGGTGGTAGTGGGGACCATGGTTACACCTTC. This encodes CASRSGGSGDHGYTF.

This clonotype was seen many times. CDR3 coding DNA: TGTGCCAGCAGTGAGCATCTCGGATATGGCTACACCTTC. It is translated as CASSEHLGYGYTF. The rearrangement uses TRBV6-1 and TRBJ1-2, with unresolved D. V was pared by 3 bases and J by 5 bases, with 10 bases between. This CDR3 comprises 13 residues. The germline CDR1 and CDR2 sequences are MNHNS and SASEGT.

This chain uses TRBV11-2 with TRBJ2-2; D is tentatively TRBD1 or TRBD2 (6 bases each). CDR1 SGHAT and CDR2 FQNNGV come from the germline V gene. This CDR3 region has 16 residues. Trimming cost V 4 bases and J 7 bases, with 19 bases left between them. Here the CDR3 reads CASSSGGGTTIGELFF. CDR3 coding DNA: TGTGCCAGCAGCTCCGGAGGGGGGACGACCATCGGGGAGCTGTTTTTT. The whole variable domain, remainder taken from reference TRBV11-2 and TRBJ2-2, is EAGVAQSPRYKIIEKRQSVAFWCNPISGHATLYWYQQILGQGPKLLIQFQNNGVVDDSQLPKDRFSAERLKGVDSTLKIQPAKLEDSAVYLCASSSGGGTTIGELFFGEGSRLTVL.

The J gene is TRBJ1-1, the V gene TRBV11-2, with D unresolved. With 4 bases removed from V and 7 bases from J, the gap between germline ends came to 13 bases. Germline assignment: CDR1 SGHAT and CDR2 FQNNGV. CDR3 length equals 13 residues. In nucleotides, the CDR3 is TGTGCCAGCAGCTCACATTTTGGGGTTGAAGCTTTCTTT. It translates to CASSSHFGVEAFF. Supplemented by reference TRBV11-2 and TRBJ1-1, the full variable domain reads EAGVAQSPRYKIIEKRQSVAFWCNPISGHATLYWYQQILGQGPKLLIQFQNNGVVDDSQLPKDRFSAERLKGVDSTLKIQPAKLEDSAVYLCASSSHFGVEAFFGQGTRLTVV.

Only a few counts were recorded for this clonotype. The chain carries TRBV29-1 and TRBJ2-1; D is ambiguous. The CDR3 is 11 residues long. Trimming removed 8 bases at V and 4 bases at J, with 9 bases between. Germline-derived CDR1 and CDR2 are SQVTM and ANQGSEA. The CDR3 DNA follows: TGCAGCATAACTATTTACAATGAGCAGTTCTTC. It codes for CSITIYNEQFF.

This clonotype was detected only once. The chain carries TRBV10-3 and TRBJ1-6, with D possibly matching TRBD1 (6 bases). The CDR3 length is 14 residues. Germline CDR1 ENHRY, CDR2 SYGVKD. Trimming left V 5 bases short and J 10 bases short, with 15 bases between. CDR3 in DNA: TGTGCCATCAGTCTACAGGGAGTTAGCTCACCCCTCCACTTT. Translated, it gives CAISLQGVSSPLHF.